Here is one T cell receptor (beta chain) with its context. V gave up 6 bases and J gave up 3 bases, with 11 bases separating them. There are 13 residues in the CDR3. The sample comes from a study of T cell responses to AZD1222 COVID-19 vaccine. The table came from immunoSEQ multiplex PCR; TCRdb's copy has only in-frame clones and leaves some out. The table lists roughly 140,000 clones, roughly 92% of them singletons. The rearrangement uses TRBV12-3 or TRBV12-4 and TRBJ1-1, with D maybe TRBD1 (5 bases). The sample here was peripheral blood, taken 28 days after the second AZD1222 dose. This receptor was taken from an adult who received the AZD1222 COVID-19 vaccine. CDR3 protein: CASSTQGYTEAFF. The CDR3 nucleotides read TGTGCCAGCAGCACTCAGGGATACACTGAAGCTTTCTTT.